This entry concerns a single TCR beta chain. During active infection, Seattle patients enrolled and were then monitored through disease. In germline, CDR1 is SGHRS, CDR2 YFSETQ. This CDR3 comprises 15 residues. V shed 5 bases and J 1 base; nucleotides not matched to a gene: 6. Original processing notes: The authors estimated nucleated cell counts from reference gene primer amplification. Sequencing was performed with immunoSEQ multiplex PCR; in TCRdb, only in-frame clones are kept and a portion is missing. The DNA gave D and trimming, while V, J and clone size come from that table. In the table there are a few hundred thousand clones, 70% to 90% of which are singletons. The data originate from a study of blood T cell repertoires in COVID-19. Across the whole study: Donors in the United States, Italy and Spain gave samples during acute or convalescent COVID-19.

The V gene is TRBV5-1, the J gene TRBJ2-3; 8 nucleotides line up with TRBD1. The specimen was peripheral blood. This clonotype originated in a young woman with COVID-19, enrolled during active disease. The CDR3, as DNA: TGCGCCAGCAGGTCCGGGACAGGAGGCACAGATACGCAGTATTTT. Encoded protein: CASRSGTGGTDTQYF.